Sequencing of this T cell receptor (beta chain) was carried out in a study of shared clonotypes between healthy human individuals. Findings and caveats of the study: All-four-donor shared clonotypes had higher generation probabilities than non-shared clonotypes did.

The V gene lost 4 bases and the J gene lost 0 bases, with 13 bases spanning the gap. Germline V gives CDR1 MNHEY, CDR2 SVGAGI. The CDR3 has 15 amino acids. About this clone itself: Its specificity is unknown.

Every subset had its genomic DNA shared out evenly among several immunoSEQ plates. Using immunoSEQ multiplex PCR, the repertoire was profiled, and TCRdb retains in-frame clones only, with some absent. The sample lists about 2,500,000 clones; 85% to 95% were seen once. Sequencing was performed on naive CD4+ T cells sorted from blood. Subset meaning: CD45RA+ positively selected. The receptor was derived from a man younger than 30 in good health. The chain carries TRBV6-5 and TRBJ2-7; TRBD2 is a possible D gene (6 bases). The CDR3 nucleotides read TGTGCCAGCAGTTCTGGCGCGGGACTCTCCTACGAGCAGTACTTC. This encodes CASSSGAGLSYEQYF.